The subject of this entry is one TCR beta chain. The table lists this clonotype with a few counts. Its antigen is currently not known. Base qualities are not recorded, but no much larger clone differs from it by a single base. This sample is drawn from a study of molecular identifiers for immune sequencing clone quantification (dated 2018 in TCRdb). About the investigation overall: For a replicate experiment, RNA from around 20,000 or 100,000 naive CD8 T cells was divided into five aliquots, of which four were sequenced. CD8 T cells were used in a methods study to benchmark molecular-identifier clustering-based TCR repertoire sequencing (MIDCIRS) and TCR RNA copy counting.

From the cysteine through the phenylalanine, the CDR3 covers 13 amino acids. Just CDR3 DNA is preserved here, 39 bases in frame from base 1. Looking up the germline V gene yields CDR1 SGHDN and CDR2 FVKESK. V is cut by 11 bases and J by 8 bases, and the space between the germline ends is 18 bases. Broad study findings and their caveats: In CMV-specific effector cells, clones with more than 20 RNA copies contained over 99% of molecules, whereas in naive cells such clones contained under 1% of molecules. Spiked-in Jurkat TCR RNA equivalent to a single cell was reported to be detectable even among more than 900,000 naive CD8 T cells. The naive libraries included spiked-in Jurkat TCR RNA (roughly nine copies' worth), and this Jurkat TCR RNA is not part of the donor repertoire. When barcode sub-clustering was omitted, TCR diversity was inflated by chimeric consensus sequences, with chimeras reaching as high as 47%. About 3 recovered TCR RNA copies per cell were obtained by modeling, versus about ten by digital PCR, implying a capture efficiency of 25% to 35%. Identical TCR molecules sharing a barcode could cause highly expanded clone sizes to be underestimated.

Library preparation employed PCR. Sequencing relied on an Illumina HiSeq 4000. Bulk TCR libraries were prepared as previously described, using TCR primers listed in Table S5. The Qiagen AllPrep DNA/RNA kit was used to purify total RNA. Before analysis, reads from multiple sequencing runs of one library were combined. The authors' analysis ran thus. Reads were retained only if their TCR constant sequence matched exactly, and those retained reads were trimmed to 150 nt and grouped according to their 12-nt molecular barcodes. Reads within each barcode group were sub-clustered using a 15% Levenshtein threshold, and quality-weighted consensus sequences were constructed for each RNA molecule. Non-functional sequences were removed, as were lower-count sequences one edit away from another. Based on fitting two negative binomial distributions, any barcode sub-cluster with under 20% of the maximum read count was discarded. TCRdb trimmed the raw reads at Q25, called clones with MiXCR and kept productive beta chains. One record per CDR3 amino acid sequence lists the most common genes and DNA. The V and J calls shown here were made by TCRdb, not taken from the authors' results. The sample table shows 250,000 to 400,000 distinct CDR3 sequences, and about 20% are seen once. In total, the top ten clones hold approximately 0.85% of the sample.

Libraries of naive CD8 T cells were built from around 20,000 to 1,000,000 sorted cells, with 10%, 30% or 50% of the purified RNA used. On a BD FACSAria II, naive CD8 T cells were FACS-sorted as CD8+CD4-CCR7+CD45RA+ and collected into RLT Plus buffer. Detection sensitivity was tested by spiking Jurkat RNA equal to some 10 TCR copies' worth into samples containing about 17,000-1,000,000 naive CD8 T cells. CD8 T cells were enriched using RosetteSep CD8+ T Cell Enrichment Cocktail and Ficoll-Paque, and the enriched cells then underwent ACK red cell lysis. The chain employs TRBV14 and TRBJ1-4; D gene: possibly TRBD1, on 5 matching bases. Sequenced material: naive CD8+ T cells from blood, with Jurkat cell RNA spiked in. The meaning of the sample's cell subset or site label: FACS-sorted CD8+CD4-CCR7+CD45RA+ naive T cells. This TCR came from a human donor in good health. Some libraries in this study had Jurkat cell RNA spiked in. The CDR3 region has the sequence CAGDGASSEKLFF. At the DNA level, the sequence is TGTGCCGGGGACGGGGCGTCCTCCGAAAAACTGTTTTTT.